This T cell receptor beta chain was identified during a study of OX40 agonist ivuxolimab in advanced cancers. Study observations and caveats: Dose levels from 0.1 to 3.0 mg/kg saw CD4+ and CD8+ blood T cells expand clonally by week 6.

The timepoints at which blood was sampled were baseline, cycle 4 day 1, and cycle 7 day 1. The CDR3 runs to 13 residues. CDR1 and CDR2 (germline): MNHEY, SVGAGI. The V segment lost 8 bases and the J segment 2 bases; nucleotides outside the gene matches: 6. Comments on this clone: As yet, its antigen is unknown.

Method: immunoSEQ multiplex PCR; TCRdb's copy keeps in-frame clones and lacks some. The sample includes fewer than 100,000 clones, roughly 85% seen only once; the top ten take 0.5%. The chain links TRBV6-5 to TRBJ2-7; 7 nucleotides line up with TRBD2. This receptor was obtained from an adult with an advanced solid tumor such as melanoma, head and neck, liver or kidney cancer. The sample consisted of CD4+ or CD8+ T cells sorted from blood, taken in a trial of the OX40 agonist ivuxolimab. CDR3 in amino acids: CASSISGPYEQYF. As DNA, the CDR3 is TGTGCCAGCTCCATTAGCGGGCCCTACGAGCAGTACTTC.